Presented here are 27 T cell receptor beta chains from one specimen sequenced in a study of blood T cells in healthy people across ages. The use of a sample-barcoded 5' primer and a J-beta primer mix characterized a second PCR of about 7 to 12 cycles. TCRdb called the 5' RACE reads again in MiXCR, with one record for every CDR3 protein. This sample has about 730,000 distinct CDR3 sequences; 40% to 45% occur once, and the top ten carry around 20%. The sequenced sample consisted of blood. All receptors come from a woman aged 55-70 years in good health.

A word on this clonotype: A much larger clone sits a single nucleotide away, making a read error possible. The chain combines TRBV29-1 with TRBJ2-7, with 9 bases identical to TRBD1. The CDR3 runs 14 residues. The V gene's germline CDR1 is SQVTM and CDR2 ANQGSEA. CDR3 region: CGVGVGDRAHEQYF. In nucleotides, the CDR3 is TGCGGCGTTGGGGTGGGGGACAGGGCTCACGAGCAGTACTTC.

The V and J genes are TRBV20-1 and TRBJ2-5; D gene ambiguous. This CDR3 is built from 11 residues. Germline values: CDR1 DFQATT, CDR2 SNEGSKA (reference sequence). Trimming shortened V by 6 bases and J by 13 bases, and 18 bases separated the two germline ends. CDR3 region: CSASPTGMLYF. The DNA for the CDR3 is TGCAGTGCCAGCCCGACGGGTATGTTGTACTTC.

This chain connects TRBV7-2 to TRBJ2-5; TRBD2 agrees at 7 bases. J was trimmed by 3 bases and V by 5 bases; bases with no gene match: 9. The length of the CDR3 is 15 residues. CDR1 SGHTA and CDR2 FQGNSA come from the germline V gene. The DNA of the CDR3 is TGTGCCAGCAGCGAACCCGGGGGGACTAAAGAGACCCAGTACTTC. Translated: CASSEPGGTKETQYF. The full variable domain, rest sourced from reference TRBV7-2 and TRBJ2-5, is GAGVSQSPSNKVTEKGKDVELRCDPISGHTALYWYRQSLGQGLEFLIYFQGNSAPDKSGLPSDRFSAERTGGSVSTLTIQRTQQEDSAVYLCASSEPGGTKETQYFGPGTRLLVL.

About this clonotype itself: A read error may explain this, as a much larger clone is one base away. V usage is TRBV29-1 and J usage is TRBJ2-1; D may be TRBD2 (6 bases). This CDR3 is 10 amino acids long. Germline V gene lookup returns CDR1 SQVTM and CDR2 ANQGSEA. The CDR3 DNA reads TGCAGCGTTGAGGGAGGAGGAGAGATCTTC. Its translation is CSVEGGGEIF.

The chain links TRBV3-1 to TRBJ2-5; D unclear. Germline values: CDR1 LGHDT, CDR2 YNNKEL (reference sequence). V shed 0 bases and J shed 4 bases, with 15 bases lying between them. The CDR3 consists of 16 residues. In nucleotides, the CDR3 is TGTGCCAGCAGCCAAGAATCGTCCGGATGGGGAGAGACCCAGTACTTC. It translates to CASSQESSGWGETQYF.

The V call is TRBV12-3 or TRBV12-4, the J call TRBJ1-4, with a possible D match to TRBD1 (6 bases). V was shortened by 8 bases and J by 8 bases, with 15 bases between the two germline ends. This CDR3 is built from 13 residues. CDR3 DNA: TGTGCCAGCTCACGGGGGCAAGAGGAAAAACTGTTTTTT. The encoded protein is CASSRGQEEKLFF.

The CDR3 sequence: CASSTVGQGRGNTEAFF. The CDR3 nucleotides are TGTGCCAGCAGCACCGTCGGACAGGGGCGAGGGAACACTGAAGCTTTCTTT. The chain joins TRBV7-9 to TRBJ1-1; 9 bases are shared with TRBD1. Per the germline V gene, CDR1 is SEHNR and CDR2 is FQNEAQ (reference sequence). Trimming cost V 5 bases and J 1 base; bases outside gene matches: 11. The CDR3 is 17 amino acids.

This clonotype has just a few counts. V is TRBV12-3 or TRBV12-4 and J is TRBJ2-1; 9 nucleotides align to TRBD2. The CDR3 has 13 amino acids. Trimming took 6 bases from V and 8 from J; bases not matched to a gene: 5. This CDR3 is CASRFSGSDEQFF. The CDR3 coding sequence is TGTGCCAGCAGATTTAGCGGGAGCGATGAGCAGTTCTTC.

This clonotype came up a few times. V and J are TRBV19 and TRBJ2-7, with D possibly being TRBD2 (7 bases). This CDR3 has 14 residues. Germline V gives CDR1 LNHDA, CDR2 SQIVND (reference sequence). Deletions cut 7 bases from V and 1 base from J, with 14 bases between. CDR3 sequence: CASKSAGASYEQYF. CDR3 in DNA: TGTGCCAGTAAGAGCGCGGGGGCTTCCTACGAGCAGTACTTC.

Turning to this clonotype: A read error may be the cause here, since a much bigger clone is one base away. The V gene is TRBV29-1, the J gene TRBJ1-2; perhaps TRBD1 as D (5 bases). V was cut by 2 bases and J by 2 bases, with 9 bases left in between. The germline V gene encodes CDR1 SQVTM and CDR2 ANQGSEA. This CDR3 has 13 residues. The CDR3 bases are TGCAGCGTTGAATGGGGCATCAACTATGGCTACACCTTC. The encoded protein is CSVEWGINYGYTF.

The chain employs TRBV4-3 and TRBJ2-2, with TRBD1 identical over 9 bases. Trimming at V came to 3 bases and at J to 5 bases, leaving 4 bases not matched to a gene. Germline V gives CDR1 LGHNA, CDR2 YSLEER. The CDR3 is 15 residues long. CDR3 protein: CASSQTGGITGELFF. CDR3 DNA: TGCGCCAGCAGCCAGACAGGGGGTATAACCGGGGAGCTGTTTTTT.

In regard to this clonotype: A much larger clone lies one base from this, so it may be a read error. DNA of the CDR3: TGTGCCAGCAGCCCCCCTCGAGGGATGGGCGCAGAGGCCCAGTACTTC. Protein product: CASSPPRGMGAEAQYF. This chain links TRBV7-2 with TRBJ2-5, with a weak D call TRBD2 (5 bases). Germline-derived CDR1 and CDR2 are SGHTA and FQGNSA. The CDR3 spans 16 residues.

This chain connects TRBV6-6 to TRBJ2-3; 11 positions match TRBD1. The V and J ends lost 7 bases and 4 bases, in that order; junction bases with no gene match: 13. In germline, CDR1 is MNHNY, CDR2 SVGAGI (reference sequence). The CDR3 loop spans 17 amino acids. In DNA form, the CDR3 reads TGTGCCAGCACCATAGCCCTCCCGGGACAGGGGGCAGATACGCAGTATTTT. Translated: CASTIALPGQGADTQYF.

This clonotype has just one count. A junction boundary mismatches the germline segment, possibly from a read error. The chain uses TRBV19 and TRBJ2-1, with 10 nucleotides matching TRBD1. Germline CDR1 is LNHDA and CDR2 is SQIVND (reference sequence). This CDR3 comprises 14 residues. CDR3 sequence reads: CASKEDRGYNEQFF. The CDR3 DNA reads TGTGCCAGTAAAGAGGACAGGGGGTACAACGAGCAGTTCTTC.

The chain employs TRBV4-2 and TRBJ2-1; 8 bases are shared with TRBD2. In germline, CDR1 is LGHNA, CDR2 YNFKEQ. The CDR3 runs to 17 residues. J lost 6 bases, V lost 7 bases, and 17 bases had no gene match. In DNA form, the CDR3 reads TGTGCCAGCAACCGAAGTACCGGGACTAGAGGTCGCAATGAGCAGTTCTTC. This codes for CASNRSTGTRGRNEQFF.

This chain joins TRBV5-6 and TRBJ1-4; maybe TRBD1 (6 bases). This CDR3 has 14 residues. CDR1 and CDR2 from the germline V gene are SGHDT and YYEEEE. Trimming removed 2 bases from V and 6 bases from J, with 11 bases in between. CDR3 sequence: CASSFGGRDEKLFF. Written as DNA, the CDR3 is TGTGCCAGCAGCTTCGGGGGCAGGGATGAAAAACTGTTTTTT. The variable domain in full, completed from reference TRBV5-6 and TRBJ1-4, reads DAGVTQSPTHLIKTRGQQVTLRCSPKSGHDTVSWYQQALGQGPQFIFQYYEEEERQRGNFPDRFSGHQFPNYSSELNVNALLLGDSALYLCASSFGGRDEKLFFGSGTQLSVL.

V and J are TRBV6-6 and TRBJ1-6; D is possibly TRBD1 (5 bases). The CDR3 totals 15 residues. The V end lost 5 bases, the J end lost 7 bases, and 15 bases lay between the germline ends. Germline CDR1 is MNHNY and CDR2 is SVGAGI (reference sequence). As DNA, the CDR3 is TGTGCCAGCAGTGGCCGGGACGGCCGAAATTCACCCCTCCACTTT. It translates to CASSGRDGRNSPLHF.

The gene calls are TRBV7-9 and TRBJ1-1; D remains unclear. Trimming cost V 5 bases and J 1 base, with 8 bases left between them. In germline, CDR1 is SEHNR, CDR2 FQNEAQ (reference sequence). CDR3 length: 13 residues. DNA for the CDR3: TGTGCCAGCAGCCCAGACTGGAACACTGAAGCTTTCTTT. This translates into CASSPDWNTEAFF.

CDR3 DNA: TGTGCCAGCAGCTTAGCGAGGGGCAGACAAGAGACCCAGTACTTC. This encodes CASSLARGRQETQYF. The genes are TRBV7-2 and TRBJ2-5; D tentatively fits TRBD1 or TRBD2 (5 bases each). Deletions cut 0 bases from V and 2 bases from J, with 10 bases between. The germline gives CDR1 SGHTA, CDR2 FQGNSA. This CDR3 has 15 residues. Looking up the rest from reference TRBV7-2 and TRBJ2-5 gives the full variable domain: GAGVSQSPSNKVTEKGKDVELRCDPISGHTALYWYRQSLGQGLEFLIYFQGNSAPDKSGLPSDRFSAERTGGSVSTLTIQRTQQEDSAVYLCASSLARGRQETQYFGPGTRLLVL.

The CDR3 DNA reads as TGTGCCAGCAGCTTTGGGACAGATACCGGGGAGCTGTTTTTT. Its protein product is CASSFGTDTGELFF. The rearrangement links TRBV7-7 to TRBJ2-2, with 7 bases lining up with TRBD1. Germline values: CDR1 SSHAT, CDR2 FNYEAQ (reference sequence). Trimming at V came to 3 bases and at J to 5 bases, leaving 3 bases not matched to a gene. The CDR3 contains 14 residues.

V is TRBV29-1 and J is TRBJ2-5; 9 bases match TRBD2. CDR3 size: 12 residues. Trimming at V came to 6 bases and at J to 3 bases, leaving 2 bases not matched to a gene. Germline V gene data show CDR1 as SQVTM and CDR2 as ANQGSEA. The CDR3 loop is CSVLAGEETQYF. In DNA, the CDR3 is TGCAGCGTCTTAGCGGGGGAAGAGACCCAGTACTTC.

This clonotype has only a few counts. CDR3 sequence: CASSLNRPYEQYF. CDR3 DNA: TGTGCCAGCAGTTTGAACAGACCCTACGAGCAGTACTTC. This chain joins TRBV12-3 or TRBV12-4 and TRBJ2-7; D ambiguous. V was shortened by 3 bases and J by 2 bases, with 8 bases between the two germline ends. The length of the CDR3 is 13 residues.

This clonotype appeared a single time. This chain joins TRBV12-3 or TRBV12-4 and TRBJ2-7; 8 bases align to TRBD1. This CDR3 has 14 residues. J was trimmed by 3 bases and V by 6 bases; bases with no gene match: 7. The CDR3 DNA is TGTGCCAGCAGGGGGACAGGAGGAGTCTACGAGCAGTACTTC. Protein: CASRGTGGVYEQYF.

V and J are TRBV6-4 and TRBJ2-1; 10 positions match TRBD1. Losses at the gene ends were 5 bases for V and 8 bases for J; bases not matched to a gene: 9. The CDR3 totals 15 residues. CDR1 is MRHNA and CDR2 is SNTAGT in the germline V gene. Here the CDR3 reads CASSQTAGTGDEQFF. CDR3 DNA sequence: TGTGCCAGCAGTCAAACGGCCGGGACAGGGGATGAGCAGTTCTTC.

Remarks on this clonotype: A read error may explain this, as a much larger clone is one base away. This chain links TRBV4-3 with TRBJ2-1; no firm D call. The end of the DNA aligns better with TRBJ2-7, so the J call may be wrong. This CDR3 is built from 15 residues. CDR1 and CDR2 from the germline V gene are LGHNA and YSLEER. This CDR3 reads CASSQDPSAYNEQYF. DNA for the CDR3: TGCGCCAGCAGCCAAGATCCGAGCGCCTACAATGAGCAGTACTTC.

The chain employs TRBV7-6 and TRBJ2-7; D may be TRBD2 (6 bases). Trimming pared 3 bases from V and 5 bases from J, leaving 11 bases between. The germline gives CDR1 SGHVS, CDR2 FNYEAQ. This CDR3 is built from 13 residues. The CDR3 loop is CASSFGGMDEQYF. CDR3 nucleotide sequence: TGTGCCAGCAGCTTCGGCGGGATGGACGAGCAGTACTTC.

In its sample, this clonotype was seen a few times. This chain links TRBV7-9 with TRBJ2-5; D is perhaps TRBD1 (6 bases). The CDR3 length is 14 residues. V was cut by 6 bases and J by 5 bases, with 16 bases left in between. In germline, CDR1 is SEHNR, CDR2 FQNEAQ (reference sequence). The CDR3 nucleotides read TGTGCCAGCAGGCCTATAGGGCAGGGGGAGACCCAGTACTTC. Its translation: CASRPIGQGETQYF.